The TCR beta chain under discussion was sequenced for a study of cytomegalovirus exposure and HLA in healthy donors. The overall study: Of all 380 or so donors who were genotyped, 80% to 85% belonged to the Caucasian-associated ancestry cluster. Study-wide results and limits: Indistinguishable V segments, including TRBV6-2 and TRBV6-3, were excluded.

Germline CDR1 reads SGDLS; CDR2 reads YYNGEE. Trimming removed 0 bases from V and 7 bases from J; junction bases left unmatched: 8. The CDR3 runs to 17 residues. The PCR employed 60 Vbeta primers together with 13 Jbeta primers. This table comes from immunoSEQ multiplex PCR, and its TCRdb copy is limited to in-frame clones, with some not included. This sample's clone table lists 30,000 to 35,000 clones. Donors sampled were nominally healthy, though unrecorded immune exposures were likely. With regard to this clone: Antigen unknown.

The specimen sequenced was PBMCs. The genes are TRBV9 and TRBJ2-1, with 12 bases fitting TRBD2. This receptor was obtained from a woman in her thirties or forties in good health and CMV-seropositive. The CDR3 is CASSVDPTSGRRNEQFF. In DNA form, the CDR3 reads TGTGCCAGCAGCGTAGACCCAACTAGCGGGAGGAGGAATGAGCAGTTCTTC.